The present entry profiles one T cell receptor beta chain with its context. As yet, its antigen is unknown. These data come from a study of cytomegalovirus exposure and HLA in healthy donors. Study results and limitations: In a later analysis, across HLA loci, associated TCR counts were highest for DRB1, lowest for HLA-C. In most subjects, TCR beta sequences reportedly gave accurate predictions of HLA-A and HLA-B alleles.

The CDR3 consists of 14 residues. In germline, CDR1 is SGHTA, CDR2 FQGNSA. The ends were cut back, 3 bases at V and 4 bases at J, with 12 bases in the middle. The PCR had 60 Vbeta and 13 Jbeta primers. The table came from immunoSEQ multiplex PCR; TCRdb's copy has only in-frame clones and leaves some out. Recorded for this sample: about 67,000 clones. The sequence was collected from a woman between 40 and 55 years old in good health and CMV-seropositive. The sample consisted of PBMCs. J is TRBJ1-2 and V is TRBV7-2; D remains unclear. The CDR3: CASSFGDLGYGYTF. DNA of the CDR3: TGTGCCAGCAGCTTCGGGGATTTGGGCTATGGCTACACCTTC.